The T cell receptor beta chain under discussion was sequenced for a study of beta chain features in type 1 diabetes. Study in general: The examined sorted cells totaled under 120 million across samples. Study conclusions and caveats: It was among patients, rather than healthy donors, that naive, central memory and Treg TCRB repertoires appeared more similar. Shorter TCRB CDR3s, moderately but significantly so, marked every one of the four CD4+ subsets in Type 1 diabetes patients.

V was pared by 5 bases and J by 6 bases, with 3 bases of the junction left unmatched. CDR3 length: 11 amino acids. Germline CDR1 is GTSNPN and CDR2 is SVGIG (reference sequence). This clone was found a few times. Its antigen is currently unknown. Expressed TCRB transcripts were sequenced, since all the RNA that had been isolated was reverse transcribed. Profiled with immunoSEQ multiplex PCR; TCRdb holds only in-frame clones, not every one. The repertoire holds some 220,000 clones, with roughly a tenth as singletons. On average, the one heparinised blood draw given by each donor was about 100 mL. This clonotype was obtained from a man in his late teens or twenties in good health. The sequencing input was central memory CD4+ T cells from blood. This rearrangement joins TRBV30 to TRBJ2-7; 8 bases line up with TRBD2. The CDR3 region has the DNA TGTGCCTGGGAGACTAGCGTCGAGCAGTACTTC. Translating it yields CAWETSVEQYF.